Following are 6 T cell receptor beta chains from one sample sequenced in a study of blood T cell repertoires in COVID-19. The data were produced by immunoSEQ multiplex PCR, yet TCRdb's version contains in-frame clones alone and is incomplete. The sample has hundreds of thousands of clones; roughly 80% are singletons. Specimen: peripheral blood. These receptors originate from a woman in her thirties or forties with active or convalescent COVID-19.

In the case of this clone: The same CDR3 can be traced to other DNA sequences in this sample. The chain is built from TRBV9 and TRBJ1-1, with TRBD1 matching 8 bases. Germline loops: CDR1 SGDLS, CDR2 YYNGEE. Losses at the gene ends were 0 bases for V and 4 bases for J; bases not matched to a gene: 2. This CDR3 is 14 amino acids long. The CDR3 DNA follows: TGTGCCAGCAGCGTAGGTACAGGGGGCACTGAAGCTTTCTTT. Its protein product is CASSVGTGGTEAFF.

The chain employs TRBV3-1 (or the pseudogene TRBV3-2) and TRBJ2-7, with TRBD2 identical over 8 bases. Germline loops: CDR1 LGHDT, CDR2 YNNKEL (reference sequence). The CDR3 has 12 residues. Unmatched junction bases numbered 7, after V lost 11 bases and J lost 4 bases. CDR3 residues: CAVRGGPYEQYF. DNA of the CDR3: TGTGCCGTCCGGGGGGGACCTTACGAGCAGTACTTC.

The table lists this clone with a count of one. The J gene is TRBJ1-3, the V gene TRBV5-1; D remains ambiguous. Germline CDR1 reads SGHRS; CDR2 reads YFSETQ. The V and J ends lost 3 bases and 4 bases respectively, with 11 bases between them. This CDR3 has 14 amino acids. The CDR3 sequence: CASSSSREGNTIYF. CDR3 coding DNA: TGCGCCAGCAGCTCCTCGAGGGAGGGAAACACCATATATTTT.

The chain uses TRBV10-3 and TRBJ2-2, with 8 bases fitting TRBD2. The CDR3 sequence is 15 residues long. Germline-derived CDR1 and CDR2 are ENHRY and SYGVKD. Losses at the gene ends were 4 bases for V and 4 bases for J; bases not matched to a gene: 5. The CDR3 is CAISAGRGATGELFF. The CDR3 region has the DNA TGTGCCATCAGTGCGGGGCGGGGGGCCACCGGGGAGCTGTTTTTT.

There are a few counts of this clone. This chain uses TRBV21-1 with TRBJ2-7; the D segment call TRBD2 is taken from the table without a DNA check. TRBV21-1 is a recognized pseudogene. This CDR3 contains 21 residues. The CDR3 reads CASSPQLGGKGLAGNSYEQYF. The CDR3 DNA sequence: TGTGCCAGCAGCCCCCAGCTCGGGGGTAAGGGACTAGCGGGTAATTCCTACGAGCAGTACTTC.

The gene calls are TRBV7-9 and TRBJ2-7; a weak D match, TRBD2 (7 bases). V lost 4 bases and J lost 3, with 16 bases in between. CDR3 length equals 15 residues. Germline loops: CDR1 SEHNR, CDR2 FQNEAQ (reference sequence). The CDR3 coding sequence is TGTGCCAGCAGCTCTGGACGGGGGGCAAGCTACGAGCAGTACTTC. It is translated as CASSSGRGASYEQYF.